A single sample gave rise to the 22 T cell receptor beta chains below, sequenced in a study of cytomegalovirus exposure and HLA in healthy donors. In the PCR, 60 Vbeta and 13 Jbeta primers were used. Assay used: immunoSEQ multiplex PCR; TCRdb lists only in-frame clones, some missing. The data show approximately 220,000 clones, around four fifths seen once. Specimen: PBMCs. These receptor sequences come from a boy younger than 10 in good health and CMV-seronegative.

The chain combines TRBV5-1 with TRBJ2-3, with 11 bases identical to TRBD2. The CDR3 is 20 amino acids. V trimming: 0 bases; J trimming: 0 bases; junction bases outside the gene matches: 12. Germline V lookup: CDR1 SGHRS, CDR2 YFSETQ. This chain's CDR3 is CASSLASGSGGAGSTDTQYF. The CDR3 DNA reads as TGCGCCAGCAGCTTGGCCTCAGGTAGCGGGGGGGCCGGGAGCACAGATACGCAGTATTTT.

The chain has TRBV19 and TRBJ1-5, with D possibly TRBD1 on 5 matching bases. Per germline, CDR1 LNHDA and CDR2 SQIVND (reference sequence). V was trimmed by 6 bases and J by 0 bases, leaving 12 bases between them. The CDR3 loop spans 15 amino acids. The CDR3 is CASSSDSNSNQPQHF. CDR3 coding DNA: TGTGCCAGTAGCAGTGACAGCAATAGCAATCAGCCCCAGCATTTT.

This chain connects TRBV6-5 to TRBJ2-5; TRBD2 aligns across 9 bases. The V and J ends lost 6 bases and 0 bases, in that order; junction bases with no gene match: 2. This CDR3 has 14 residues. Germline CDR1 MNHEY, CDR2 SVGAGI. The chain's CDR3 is CASRASGNQETQYF. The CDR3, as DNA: TGTGCCAGCAGGGCTAGCGGGAACCAAGAGACCCAGTACTTC.

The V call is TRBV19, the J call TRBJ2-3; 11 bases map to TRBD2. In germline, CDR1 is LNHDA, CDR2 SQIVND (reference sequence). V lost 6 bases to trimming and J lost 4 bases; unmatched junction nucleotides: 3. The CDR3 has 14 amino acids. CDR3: CASRPLAGADTQYF. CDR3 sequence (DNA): TGTGCCAGTAGGCCACTAGCGGGAGCAGATACGCAGTATTTT.

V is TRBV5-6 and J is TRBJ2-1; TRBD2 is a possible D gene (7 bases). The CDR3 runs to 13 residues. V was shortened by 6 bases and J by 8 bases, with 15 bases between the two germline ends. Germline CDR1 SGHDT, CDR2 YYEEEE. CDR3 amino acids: CASTSGGMDEQFF. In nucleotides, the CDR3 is TGTGCCAGCACCTCGGGGGGCATGGATGAGCAGTTCTTC.

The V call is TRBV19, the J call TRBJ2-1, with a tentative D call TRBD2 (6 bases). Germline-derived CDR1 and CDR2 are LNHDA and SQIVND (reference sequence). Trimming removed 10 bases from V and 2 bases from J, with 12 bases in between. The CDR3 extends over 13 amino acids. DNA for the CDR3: TGTGCCACCGCGGGGTCCACCTACAATGAGCAGTTCTTC. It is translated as CATAGSTYNEQFF.

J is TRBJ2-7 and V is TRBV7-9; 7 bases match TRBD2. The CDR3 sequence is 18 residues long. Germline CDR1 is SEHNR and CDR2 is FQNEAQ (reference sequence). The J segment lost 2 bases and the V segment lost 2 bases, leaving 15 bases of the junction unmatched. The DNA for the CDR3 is TGTGCCAGCAGCTTAAGGCAACTGACTAGCTCGGGGGCCTACGAGCAGTACTTC. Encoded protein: CASSLRQLTSSGAYEQYF.

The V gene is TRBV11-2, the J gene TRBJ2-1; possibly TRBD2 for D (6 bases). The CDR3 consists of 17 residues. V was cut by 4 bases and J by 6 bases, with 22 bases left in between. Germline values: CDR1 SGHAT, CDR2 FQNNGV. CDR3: CASSSRILAETANEQFF. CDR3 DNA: TGTGCCAGCAGCTCCCGCATCTTAGCGGAGACTGCCAATGAGCAGTTCTTC.

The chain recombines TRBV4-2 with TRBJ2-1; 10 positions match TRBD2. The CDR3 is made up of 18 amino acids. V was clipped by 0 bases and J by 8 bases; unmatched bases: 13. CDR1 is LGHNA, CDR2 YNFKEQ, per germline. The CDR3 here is CASSQDGLAGDFGDEQFF. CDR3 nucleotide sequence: TGTGCCAGCAGCCAAGATGGGCTAGCGGGAGATTTCGGAGATGAGCAGTTCTTC.

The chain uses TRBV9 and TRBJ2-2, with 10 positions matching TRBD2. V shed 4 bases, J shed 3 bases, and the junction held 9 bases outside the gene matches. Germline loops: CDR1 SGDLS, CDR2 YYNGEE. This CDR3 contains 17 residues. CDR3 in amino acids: CASSNQRGGADTGELFF. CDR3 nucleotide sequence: TGTGCCAGCAGCAACCAGCGGGGGGGGGCCGACACCGGGGAGCTGTTTTTT. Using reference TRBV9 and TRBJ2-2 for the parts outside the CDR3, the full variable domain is DSGVTQTPKHLITATGQRVTLRCSPRSGDLSVYWYQQSLDQGLQFLIQYYNGEERAKGNILERFSAQQFPDLHSELNLSSLELGDSALYFCASSNQRGGADTGELFFGEGSRLTVL.

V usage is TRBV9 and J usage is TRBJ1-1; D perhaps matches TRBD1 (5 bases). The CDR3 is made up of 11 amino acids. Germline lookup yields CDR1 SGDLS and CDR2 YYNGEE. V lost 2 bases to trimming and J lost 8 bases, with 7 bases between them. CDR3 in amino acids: CASSVRGEAFF. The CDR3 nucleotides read TGTGCCAGCAGCGTCCGGGGGGAAGCTTTCTTT.

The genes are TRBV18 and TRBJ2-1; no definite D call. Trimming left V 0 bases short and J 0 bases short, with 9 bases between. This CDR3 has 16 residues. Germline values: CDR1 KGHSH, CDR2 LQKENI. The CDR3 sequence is CASSPPARRSYNEQFF. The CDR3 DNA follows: TGTGCCAGCTCACCACCCGCCAGGCGCTCCTACAATGAGCAGTTCTTC.

The CDR3 DNA reads as TGTGCCAGCAGCGTCGGGACAACTTCCACAGATACGCAGTATTTT. It translates to CASSVGTTSTDTQYF. The chain links TRBV9 to TRBJ2-3; D perhaps matches TRBD1 (6 bases). There are 15 residues in the CDR3. V was cut by 2 bases and J by 2 bases, with 12 bases left in between. Germline V CDR1 and CDR2: SGDLS, YYNGEE.

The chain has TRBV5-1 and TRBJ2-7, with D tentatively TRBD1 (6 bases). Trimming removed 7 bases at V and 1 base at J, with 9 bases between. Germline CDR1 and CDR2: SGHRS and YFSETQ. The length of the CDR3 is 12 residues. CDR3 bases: TGCGCCAGCGCAGGGGTTTCCTACGAGCAGTACTTC. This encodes CASAGVSYEQYF. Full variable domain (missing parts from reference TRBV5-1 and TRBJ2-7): KAGVTQTPRYLIKTRGQQVTLSCSPISGHRSVSWYQQTPGQGLQFLFEYFSETQRNKGNFPGRFSGRQFSNSRSEMNVSTLELGDSALYLCASAGVSYEQYFGPGTRLTVT.

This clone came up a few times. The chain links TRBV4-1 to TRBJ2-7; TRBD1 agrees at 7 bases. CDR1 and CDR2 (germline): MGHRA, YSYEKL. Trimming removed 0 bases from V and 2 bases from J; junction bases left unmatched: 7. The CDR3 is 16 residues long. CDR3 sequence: CASSQEVGRGTYEQYF. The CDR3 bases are TGCGCCAGCAGCCAAGAAGTGGGCAGGGGGACCTACGAGCAGTACTTC.

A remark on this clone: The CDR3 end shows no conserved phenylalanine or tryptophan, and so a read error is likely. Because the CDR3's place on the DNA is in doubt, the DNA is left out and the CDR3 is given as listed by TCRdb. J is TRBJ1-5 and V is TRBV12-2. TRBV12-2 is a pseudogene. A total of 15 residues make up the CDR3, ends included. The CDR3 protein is CASRLRGPINQPQHL.

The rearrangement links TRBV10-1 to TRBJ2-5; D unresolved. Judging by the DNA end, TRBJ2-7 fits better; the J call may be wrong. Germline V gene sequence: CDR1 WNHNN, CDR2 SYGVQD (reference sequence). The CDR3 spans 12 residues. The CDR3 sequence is CASSESAYEQYF. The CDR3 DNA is TGCGCCAGCAGTGAGTCCGCCTACGAGCAGTACTTC.

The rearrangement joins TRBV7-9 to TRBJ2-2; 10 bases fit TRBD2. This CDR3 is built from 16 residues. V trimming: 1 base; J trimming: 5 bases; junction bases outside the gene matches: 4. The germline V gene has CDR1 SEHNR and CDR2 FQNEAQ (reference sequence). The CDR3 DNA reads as TGTGCCAGCAGCTTAGAAGCGGGAGGGCGAACCGGGGAGCTGTTTTTT. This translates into CASSLEAGGRTGELFF. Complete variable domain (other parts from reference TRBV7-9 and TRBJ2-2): DTGVSQNPRHKITKRGQNVTFRCDPISEHNRLYWYRQTLGQGPEFLTYFQNEAQLEKSRLLSDRFSAERPKGSFSTLEIQRTEQGDSAMYLCASSLEAGGRTGELFFGEGSRLTVL.

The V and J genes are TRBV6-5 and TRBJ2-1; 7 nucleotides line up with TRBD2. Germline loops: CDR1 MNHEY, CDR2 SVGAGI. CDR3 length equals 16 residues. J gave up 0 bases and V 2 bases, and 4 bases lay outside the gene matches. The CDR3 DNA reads TGTGCCAGCAGTTACCAGGGACTACCCTCCTACAATGAGCAGTTCTTC. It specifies CASSYQGLPSYNEQFF.

CDR3 residues: CASSHSTSGGFQETQYF. The CDR3 DNA is TGTGCCAGCAGCCATTCGACTAGCGGGGGTTTCCAAGAGACCCAGTACTTC. This chain joins TRBV7-6 and TRBJ2-5; 12 positions agree with TRBD2. CDR3 length: 17 residues. With V trimmed by 5 bases and J by 1 base, 8 bases remained unmatched. Germline loops: CDR1 SGHVS, CDR2 FNYEAQ.

The CDR3 loop is CASSPPGGAEAFF. DNA of the CDR3: TGTGCCAGCAGTCCCCCTGGGGGGGCTGAAGCTTTCTTT. The J gene is TRBJ1-1, the V gene TRBV6-5; maybe TRBD1 (5 bases). CDR3 length equals 13 residues. V lost 5 bases and J 6 bases, leaving 13 bases between the germline ends. Germline CDR1 reads MNHEY; CDR2 reads SVGAGI.

This chain's CDR3 is CASSAGTSGENTGELFF. The CDR3 region has the DNA TGTGCCAGCAGCGCGGGGACTAGCGGGGAGAACACCGGGGAGCTGTTTTTT. The chain has TRBV9 and TRBJ2-2; TRBD2 agrees at 13 bases. V lost 3 bases to trimming and J lost 1 base; unmatched junction nucleotides: 3. Germline V gene sequence: CDR1 SGDLS, CDR2 YYNGEE. CDR3 length equals 17 residues.